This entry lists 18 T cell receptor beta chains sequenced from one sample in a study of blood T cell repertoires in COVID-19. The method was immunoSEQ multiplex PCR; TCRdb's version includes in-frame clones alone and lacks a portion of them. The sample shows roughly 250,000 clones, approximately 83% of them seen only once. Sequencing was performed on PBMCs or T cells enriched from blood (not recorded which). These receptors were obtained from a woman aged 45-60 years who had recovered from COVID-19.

The CDR3 DNA follows: TGTGCCAGCAGTTTGTCAGGGGAGTCAAATCAGCCCCAGCATTTT. Residues: CASSLSGESNQPQHF. This rearrangement joins TRBV27 to TRBJ1-5; weak D call: TRBD1 (6 bases). This CDR3 region has 15 residues. Between the trimmed V and J ends, which lost 3 bases and 4 bases, there was a span of 13 bases. Germline V gene data show CDR1 as MNHEY and CDR2 as SMNVEV (reference sequence).

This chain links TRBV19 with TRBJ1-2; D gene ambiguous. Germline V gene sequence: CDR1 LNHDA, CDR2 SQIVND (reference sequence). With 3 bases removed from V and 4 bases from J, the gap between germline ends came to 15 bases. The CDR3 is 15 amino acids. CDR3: CASSIVLGSVYGYTF. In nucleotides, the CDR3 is TGTGCCAGTAGTATTGTGTTGGGCTCGGTCTATGGCTACACCTTC.

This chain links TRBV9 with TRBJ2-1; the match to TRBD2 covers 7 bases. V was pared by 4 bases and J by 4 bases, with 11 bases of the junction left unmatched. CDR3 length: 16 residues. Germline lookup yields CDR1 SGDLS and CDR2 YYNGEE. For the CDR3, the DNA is TGTGCCAGCAGCCCCACTGGGGGGGTAATATACAATGAGCAGTTCTTC. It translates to CASSPTGGVIYNEQFF.

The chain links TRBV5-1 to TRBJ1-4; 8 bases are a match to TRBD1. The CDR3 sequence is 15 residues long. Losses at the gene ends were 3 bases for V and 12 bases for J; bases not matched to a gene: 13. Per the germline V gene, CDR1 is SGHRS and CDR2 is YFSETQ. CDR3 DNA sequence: TGCGCCAGCAGCTCCGGGACAGGTGCTTATTCCCAACTGTTTTTT. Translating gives CASSSGTGAYSQLFF.

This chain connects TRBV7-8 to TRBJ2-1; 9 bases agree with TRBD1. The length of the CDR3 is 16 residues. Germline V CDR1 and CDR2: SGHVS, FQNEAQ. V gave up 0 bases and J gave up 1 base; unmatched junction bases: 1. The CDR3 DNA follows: TGTGCCAGCAGCTTAGCACAGGGGGCATCCTACAATGAGCAGTTCTTC. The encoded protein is CASSLAQGASYNEQFF.

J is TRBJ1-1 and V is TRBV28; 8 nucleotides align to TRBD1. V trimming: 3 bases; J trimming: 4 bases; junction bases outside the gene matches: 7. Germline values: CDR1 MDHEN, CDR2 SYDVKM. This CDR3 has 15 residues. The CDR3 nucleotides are TGTGCCAGCAGTTTCGGGACAGGACCTTTCACTGAAGCTTTCTTT. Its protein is CASSFGTGPFTEAFF.

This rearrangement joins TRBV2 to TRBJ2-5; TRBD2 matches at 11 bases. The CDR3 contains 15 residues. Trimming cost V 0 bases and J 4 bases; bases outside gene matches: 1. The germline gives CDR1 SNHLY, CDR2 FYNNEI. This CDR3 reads CASSEALAGGETQYF. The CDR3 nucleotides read TGTGCCAGCAGTGAAGCGCTAGCGGGAGGAGAGACCCAGTACTTC. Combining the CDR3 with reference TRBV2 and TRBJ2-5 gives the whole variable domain EPEVTQTPSHQVTQMGQEVILRCVPISNHLYFYWYRQILGQKVEFLVSFYNNEISEKSEIFDDQFSVERPDGSNFTLKIRSTKLEDSAMYFCASSEALAGGETQYFGPGTRLLVL.

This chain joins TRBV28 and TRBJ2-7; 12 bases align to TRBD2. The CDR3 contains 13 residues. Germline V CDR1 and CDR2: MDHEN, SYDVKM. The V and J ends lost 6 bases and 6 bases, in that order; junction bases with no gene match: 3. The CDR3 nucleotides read TGTGCCAGCAGCTCGACTAGCGGGGGCGAGCAGTACTTC. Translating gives CASSSTSGGEQYF.

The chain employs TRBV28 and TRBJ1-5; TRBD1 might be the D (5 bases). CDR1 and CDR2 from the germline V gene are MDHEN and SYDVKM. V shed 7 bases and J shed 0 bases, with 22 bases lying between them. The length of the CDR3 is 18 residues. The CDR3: CASIQIWADSYSNQPQHF. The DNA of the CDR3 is TGTGCCAGCATCCAAATTTGGGCCGACAGCTATAGCAATCAGCCCCAGCATTTT.

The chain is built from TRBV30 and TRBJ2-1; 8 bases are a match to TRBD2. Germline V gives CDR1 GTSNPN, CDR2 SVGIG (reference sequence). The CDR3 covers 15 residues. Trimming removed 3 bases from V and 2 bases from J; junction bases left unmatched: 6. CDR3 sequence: CAWRASGSTYNEQFF. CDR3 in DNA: TGTGCCTGGAGGGCGAGCGGGAGTACCTACAATGAGCAGTTCTTC.

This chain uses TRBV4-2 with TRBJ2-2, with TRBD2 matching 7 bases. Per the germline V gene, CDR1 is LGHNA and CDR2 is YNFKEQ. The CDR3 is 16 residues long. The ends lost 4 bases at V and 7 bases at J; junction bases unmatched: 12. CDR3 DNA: TGTGCCAGCAGCCCGACTAGCTCTGAGATTGGCGGGGAGCTGTTTTTT. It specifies CASSPTSSEIGGELFF.

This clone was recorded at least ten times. This CDR3 is CASQVAVNTGELFF. The CDR3 bases are TGTGCCAGCCAGGTAGCGGTTAACACCGGGGAGCTGTTTTTT. The gene calls are TRBV14 and TRBJ2-2; a weak D match, TRBD2 (6 bases). V was trimmed by 8 bases and J by 2 bases, leaving 12 bases between them. The CDR3 contains 14 residues. CDR1 is SGHDN and CDR2 is FVKESK in the germline V gene.

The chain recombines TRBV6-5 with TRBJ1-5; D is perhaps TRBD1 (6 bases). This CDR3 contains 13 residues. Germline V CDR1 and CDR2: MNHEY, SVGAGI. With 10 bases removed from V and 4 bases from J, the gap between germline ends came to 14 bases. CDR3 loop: CATTLQGNQPQHF. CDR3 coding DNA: TGTGCCACCACTTTACAGGGAAATCAGCCCCAGCATTTT.

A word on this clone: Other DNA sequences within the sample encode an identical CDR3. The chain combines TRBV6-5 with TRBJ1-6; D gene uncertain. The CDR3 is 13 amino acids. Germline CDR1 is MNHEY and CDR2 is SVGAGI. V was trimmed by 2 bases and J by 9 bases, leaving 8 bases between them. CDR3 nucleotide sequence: TGTGCCAGCAGTTACGGCGGGCGTTCACCCCTCCACTTT. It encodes CASSYGGRSPLHF.

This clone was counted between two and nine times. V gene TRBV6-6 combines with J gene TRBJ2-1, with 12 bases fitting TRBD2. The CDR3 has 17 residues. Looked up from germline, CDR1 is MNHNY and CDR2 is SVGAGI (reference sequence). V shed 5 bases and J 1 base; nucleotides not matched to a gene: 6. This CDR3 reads CASSLSSGRGSYNEQFF. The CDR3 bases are TGTGCCAGCAGTCTCTCTAGCGGGAGGGGTTCCTACAATGAGCAGTTCTTC.

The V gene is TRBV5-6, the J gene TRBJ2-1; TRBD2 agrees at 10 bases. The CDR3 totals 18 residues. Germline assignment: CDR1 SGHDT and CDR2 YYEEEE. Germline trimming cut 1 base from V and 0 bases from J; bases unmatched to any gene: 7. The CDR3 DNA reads TGTGCCAGCAGCTTGAGCGGGAGGGCCTCCGGCTCCTACAATGAGCAGTTCTTC. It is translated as CASSLSGRASGSYNEQFF. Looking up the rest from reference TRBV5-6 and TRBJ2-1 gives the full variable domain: DAGVTQSPTHLIKTRGQQVTLRCSPKSGHDTVSWYQQALGQGPQFIFQYYEEEERQRGNFPDRFSGHQFPNYSSELNVNALLLGDSALYLCASSLSGRASGSYNEQFFGPGTRLTVL.

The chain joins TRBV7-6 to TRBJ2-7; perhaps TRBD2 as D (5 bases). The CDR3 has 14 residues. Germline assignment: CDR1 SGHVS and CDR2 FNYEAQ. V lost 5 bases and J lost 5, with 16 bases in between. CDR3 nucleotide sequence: TGTGCCAGCAGCCTCGGCGGTAGCGATCACGAGCAGTACTTC. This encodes CASSLGGSDHEQYF.

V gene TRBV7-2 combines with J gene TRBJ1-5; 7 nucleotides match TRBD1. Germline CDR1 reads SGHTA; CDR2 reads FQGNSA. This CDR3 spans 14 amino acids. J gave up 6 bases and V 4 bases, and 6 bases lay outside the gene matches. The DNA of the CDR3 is TGTGCCAGCAGCTCCCGACAGGGTGGTCAGCCCCAGCATTTT. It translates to CASSSRQGGQPQHF.